This TCR beta chain was documented in a study of CD8+ T cells in alopecia areata. For the study at large: Disease severity was quantified as SALT score of affected scalp area.

Treatment described: oral pan-JAK inhibitor, 5-10 mg twice daily. RNA extraction and reverse transcription yielded cDNA as sequencing template. Clones were sequenced by immunoSEQ multiplex PCR, and TCRdb holds only the in-frame ones, with some missing. The table shows about 110,000 clones, with less than 90% occurring only once. Germline CDR1 and CDR2: ENHRY and SYGVKD. Trimming took 2 bases from V and 0 from J; bases not matched to a gene: 2. The CDR3 covers 15 residues. The rearrangement uses TRBV10-3 and TRBJ2-3, with 7 bases fitting TRBD1. The sequence came from a human donor with alopecia areata. Specimen: CD8+ T cells sorted from blood, collected at week 24, from a patient treated with tofacitinib. The CDR3 sequence is CAISEDRVSTDTQYF. CDR3 coding DNA: TGTGCCATCAGTGAGGACAGGGTCAGCACAGATACGCAGTATTTT.